These 3 T cell receptor beta chains share one sample of origin, sequenced in a study of shared clonotypes between healthy human individuals. Assay: immunoSEQ multiplex PCR; the TCRdb copy retains only in-frame clones and omits some. Here the sample spans approximately 1.9 million clones, over 85% being singletons. CD8 cells classed as naive were CD45RO-negative and positively selected for CCR7, excluding terminally differentiated effector memory CD45RA+ cells. The sample consisted of naive CD8+ T cells from PBMCs. The receptors were sampled from a man aged 18 to 35 in good health. Some clones in this sample may be carry-over from other donors' samples.

The chain links TRBV4-1 to TRBJ1-1; D is possibly TRBD1 (5 bases). The CDR3 consists of 15 residues. The V end was cut by 1 base, the J end by 6 bases, with 15 bases between. Germline lookup yields CDR1 MGHRA and CDR2 YSYEKL. CDR3 nucleotides: TGCGCCAGCAGCCAAGTGTCGGGGGTGTCACCTGAAGCTTTCTTT. Translated, it gives CASSQVSGVSPEAFF.

The CDR3 bases are TGTGCCAGCAGTTATCTTAGATTCTCACAATCGGATGGCTACACCTTC. Protein: CASSYLRFSQSDGYTF. The rearrangement joins TRBV6-5 to TRBJ1-2; no reliable D call. V was cut by 3 bases and J by 6 bases, with 20 bases left in between. Germline loops: CDR1 MNHEY, CDR2 SVGAGI. CDR3 size: 16 residues.

This clone came up a few times. V and J are TRBV7-9 and TRBJ2-1, with 7 bases aligning to TRBD1. This CDR3 has 17 amino acids. CDR1 is SEHNR, CDR2 FQNEAQ, per germline (reference sequence). V gave up 6 bases and J gave up 6 bases; unmatched junction bases: 17. The CDR3 nucleotides read TGTGCCAGCAGGGCTCGAGAGGGGGCAAGGATCCCCAATGAGCAGTTCTTC. Residues: CASRAREGARIPNEQFF.